One and the same sample provided the 31 T cell receptor beta chains below, sequenced in a study of OX40 agonist ivuxolimab in advanced cancers. Using immunoSEQ multiplex PCR, the repertoire was profiled, and TCRdb retains in-frame clones only, with some absent. The sample lists 30,000 to 40,000 clones; about 89% were seen once. The sequenced sample was CD4+ or CD8+ T cells sorted from blood, obtained in a trial of the OX40 agonist ivuxolimab. These receptors were taken from an adult with an advanced solid tumor such as melanoma, head and neck, liver or kidney cancer.

The chain has TRBV4-2 and TRBJ2-2, with 8 nucleotides matching TRBD2. Trimming took 7 bases from V and 4 from J; bases not matched to a gene: 14. Germline assignment: CDR1 LGHNA and CDR2 YNFKEQ. The CDR3 sequence is 17 residues long. The CDR3 loop reads CASTPGGGNGVTGELFF. The CDR3 DNA reads TGTGCCAGCACCCCCGGCGGGGGGAACGGTGTCACCGGGGAGCTGTTTTTT.

V is TRBV27 and J is TRBJ2-7, with D possibly matching TRBD1 (6 bases). This CDR3 has 13 amino acids. Germline assignment: CDR1 MNHEY and CDR2 SMNVEV (reference sequence). V lost 6 bases and J lost 5, with 14 bases in between. Here the CDR3 DNA reads TGTGCCAGCAGGAAGTGGGGGCAGGACGAGCAGTACTTC. Protein: CASRKWGQDEQYF.

The gene calls are TRBV5-4 and TRBJ2-2; 9 bases match TRBD1. The CDR3 covers 14 residues. Looked up from germline, CDR1 is SGHNT and CDR2 is YYREEE (reference sequence). Unmatched junction bases numbered 5, after V lost 4 bases and J lost 7 bases. This chain's CDR3 is CASSGTGYSGELFF. The CDR3 DNA reads as TGTGCCAGCAGCGGGACAGGGTACAGCGGGGAGCTGTTTTTT.

Note on this clone: One end of the junction fails to match germline, which may point to a read error. The V gene is TRBV19, the J gene TRBJ1-4; 9 bases fit TRBD1. From germline, CDR1 is LNHDA and CDR2 SQIVND (reference sequence). The CDR3 has 14 amino acids. The CDR3 coding sequence is TGTACCAGGGACAGGGAAACAACTAATGAAAAACTGTTTTTT. Its protein product is CTRDRETTNEKLFF.

This clone was detected only once. J is TRBJ2-6 and V is TRBV4-2; no definite D call. V lost 0 bases and J lost 0, with 12 bases in between. CDR1 and CDR2 from the germline V gene are LGHNA and YNFKEQ. This CDR3 contains 18 residues. This CDR3 is CASSQDGLSVSGANVLTF. The CDR3, as DNA: TGTGCCAGCAGCCAAGATGGCCTGAGCGTCTCTGGGGCCAACGTCCTGACTTTC.

The rearrangement joins TRBV5-6 to TRBJ2-5; perhaps TRBD1 as D (5 bases). The germline V gene has CDR1 SGHDT and CDR2 YYEEEE. The length of the CDR3 is 16 residues. V lost 3 bases and J 2 bases, leaving 17 bases between the germline ends. CDR3 region: CASSSPGLGGQETQYF. CDR3 nucleotides: TGTGCCAGCAGCTCACCAGGGCTTGGTGGGCAAGAGACCCAGTACTTC.

This rearrangement joins TRBV6-6 to TRBJ2-7, with TRBD1 identical over 9 bases. The V and J ends lost 4 bases and 3 bases, in that order; junction bases with no gene match: 7. CDR3 length: 15 residues. Germline V gene sequence: CDR1 MNHNY, CDR2 SVGAGI (reference sequence). DNA of the CDR3: TGTGCCAGCAGTTCCTCGGGACAGGGCATCTACGAGCAGTACTTC. Translated: CASSSSGQGIYEQYF.

The gene calls are TRBV11-2 and TRBJ2-1; maybe TRBD1 (6 bases). The ends were cut back, 1 base at V and 8 bases at J, with 15 bases in the middle. The CDR3 covers 15 residues. Germline V lookup: CDR1 SGHAT, CDR2 FQNNGV. CDR3 sequence (DNA): TGTGCCAGCAGCTTAGGGACAGAGCCTGTTTATGAGCAGTTCTTC. Its protein product is CASSLGTEPVYEQFF.

The chain combines TRBV27 with TRBJ2-5; the match to TRBD1 covers 9 bases. The CDR3 covers 14 residues. Germline CDR1 reads MNHEY; CDR2 reads SMNVEV (reference sequence). The ends lost 5 bases at V and 5 bases at J; junction bases unmatched: 6. For the CDR3, the DNA is TGTGCCAGCAGTCCCTGGACAGGGGACGAGACCCAGTACTTC. Amino acids: CASSPWTGDETQYF.

The sample holds a few counts of this clone. This chain links TRBV6-1 with TRBJ2-1; 9 bases align to TRBD2. V gave up 4 bases and J gave up 3 bases; unmatched junction bases: 7. The CDR3 consists of 16 residues. Germline lookup yields CDR1 MNHNS and CDR2 SASEGT. CDR3 in amino acids: CASSVAGTSFYNEQFF. The CDR3 DNA follows: TGTGCCAGCAGTGTCGCCGGGACTAGCTTCTACAATGAGCAGTTCTTC.

This rearrangement joins TRBV5-1 to TRBJ2-7; 8 bases line up with TRBD2. CDR3 length: 15 residues. V was clipped by 4 bases and J by 2 bases; unmatched bases: 8. The V gene's germline CDR1 is SGHRS and CDR2 YFSETQ. DNA for the CDR3: TGCGCCAGCAGCATAACCCTAGCGGGCCCCTACGAGCAGTACTTC. It specifies CASSITLAGPYEQYF.

The J gene is TRBJ2-1, the V gene TRBV10-1, with 10 nucleotides matching TRBD2. Germline V CDR1 and CDR2: WNHNN, SYGVQD (reference sequence). Trimming at V came to 3 bases and at J to 5 bases, leaving 7 bases not matched to a gene. The CDR3 has 16 residues. Here the CDR3 DNA reads TGCGCCAGCAGTGATCTAGCGGGAGTGGGGGACAATGAGCAGTTCTTC. Protein sequence: CASSDLAGVGDNEQFF.

This chain joins TRBV11-2 and TRBJ2-7; D unresolved. Trimming stripped 1 base from V and 2 bases from J, with 12 bases between. This CDR3 comprises 15 residues. Germline V CDR1 and CDR2: SGHAT, FQNNGV. This CDR3 is CASSLGAVVTYEQYF. The CDR3 coding sequence is TGTGCCAGCAGCTTAGGGGCAGTGGTTACCTACGAGCAGTACTTC.

The chain employs TRBV7-9 and TRBJ2-5; no clear D gene. Trimming removed 4 bases from V and 5 bases from J, with 8 bases in between. The CDR3 totals 12 residues. Germline V gives CDR1 SEHNR, CDR2 FQNEAQ (reference sequence). This CDR3 reads CASSSLSETQYF. Written as DNA, the CDR3 is TGTGCCAGCAGCTCATTATCGGAGACCCAGTACTTC.

The rearrangement uses TRBV9 and TRBJ2-3; TRBD2 matches at 8 bases. V lost 5 bases, J lost 0 bases, and 5 bases stayed unmatched. Germline CDR1 is SGDLS and CDR2 is YYNGEE. This CDR3 has 15 amino acids. DNA for the CDR3: TGTGCCAGCAGTGCCCGGGGGGGTAGCACAGATACGCAGTATTTT. This encodes CASSARGGSTDTQYF.

This chain links TRBV2 with TRBJ1-4, with D unclear. V lost 3 bases and J lost 0, with 11 bases in between. The CDR3 has 16 residues. Germline CDR1 reads SNHLY; CDR2 reads FYNNEI. CDR3 sequence (DNA): TGTGCCAGCAGTGACCCTTCGGGGTCAACTAATGAAAAACTGTTTTTT. It is translated as CASSDPSGSTNEKLFF. The variable domain in full, completed from reference TRBV2 and TRBJ1-4, reads EPEVTQTPSHQVTQMGQEVILRCVPISNHLYFYWYRQILGQKVEFLVSFYNNEISEKSEIFDDQFSVERPDGSNFTLKIRSTKLEDSAMYFCASSDPSGSTNEKLFFGSGTQLSVL.

The chain is built from TRBV7-2 and TRBJ2-7; D possibly corresponds to TRBD2 (5 bases). The CDR3 consists of 14 residues. Germline values: CDR1 SGHTA, CDR2 FQGNSA. V lost 2 bases to trimming and J lost 1 base, with 9 bases between them. CDR3 loop: CASSLRGRSYEQYF. CDR3 nucleotide sequence: TGTGCCAGCAGCTTAAGAGGGCGATCCTACGAGCAGTACTTC.

There are a few counts of this clone. The J gene is TRBJ2-3, the V gene TRBV6-1; 8 bases are shared with TRBD2. Germline V gene data show CDR1 as MNHNS and CDR2 as SASEGT. With 0 bases clipped from V and 1 base from J, the junction kept 0 bases outside the gene matches. The CDR3 is 15 residues long. CDR3 sequence reads: CASSEAAGGTDTQYF. The CDR3 region has the DNA TGTGCCAGCAGTGAAGCAGCGGGAGGCACAGATACGCAGTATTTT.

The V gene is TRBV9, the J gene TRBJ1-1, with D hard to call. The CDR3 contains 15 residues. From germline, CDR1 is SGDLS and CDR2 YYNGEE. V was cut by 0 bases and J by 1 base, with 10 bases left in between. For the CDR3, the DNA is TGTGCCAGCAGCGTAGTCCCTATTTCGAACACTGAAGCTTTCTTT. Amino acids: CASSVVPISNTEAFF.

The chain has TRBV28 and TRBJ2-1; 16 nucleotides align to TRBD2. From germline, CDR1 is MDHEN and CDR2 SYDVKM. This CDR3 comprises 16 residues. The ends lost 5 bases at V and 9 bases at J; junction bases unmatched: 7. CDR3 coding DNA: TGTGCCAGCAGTACCCCGGGACTAGCGGGAGGGGGTGAGCAGTTCTTC. Translated: CASSTPGLAGGGEQFF.

V and J are TRBV6-1 and TRBJ1-2; 11 bases fit TRBD1. The CDR3 length is 17 residues. V trimming: 3 bases; J trimming: 3 bases; junction bases outside the gene matches: 9. Looked up from germline, CDR1 is MNHNS and CDR2 is SASEGT. Here the CDR3 DNA reads TGTGCCAGCAGTGACCCAAAGCGGACAGGGGGCTACTATGGCTACACCTTC. Translating gives CASSDPKRTGGYYGYTF.

The V gene is TRBV11-2, the J gene TRBJ2-1, with TRBD2 matching over 9 bases. The J segment lost 12 bases and the V segment lost 1 base, leaving 7 bases of the junction unmatched. Germline CDR1 SGHAT, CDR2 FQNNGV. This CDR3 has 14 amino acids. The CDR3 DNA follows: TGTGCCAGCAGCTTAGTGGGGACTAGCTGGGGGCAGTTCTTC. This sequence encodes CASSLVGTSWGQFF.

The rearrangement joins TRBV6-5 to TRBJ2-7; D perhaps matches TRBD2 (6 bases). The CDR3 totals 15 residues. V was trimmed by 6 bases and J by 6 bases, leaving 21 bases between them. The germline V gene encodes CDR1 MNHEY and CDR2 SVGAGI. CDR3 loop: CASRPPGVPLGEQYF. The CDR3 nucleotides read TGTGCCAGCAGGCCGCCGGGGGTCCCCCTTGGCGAGCAGTACTTC.

The chain employs TRBV19 and TRBJ2-7, with 11 bases identical to TRBD1. CDR3 length: 15 residues. The junction had 6 bases not matched to a gene; V was cut back by 5 bases and J by 3 bases. In germline, CDR1 is LNHDA, CDR2 SQIVND (reference sequence). The CDR3 nucleotides are TGTGCCAGTAGTGCGGGACAGGGGGGCCTCTACGAGCAGTACTTC. Translation: CASSAGQGGLYEQYF.

CDR3 residues: CASSLARDISGNTIYF. The CDR3 DNA reads TGTGCCAGCAGCTTAGCCCGGGACATCTCCGGAAACACCATATATTTT. V is TRBV7-9 and J is TRBJ1-3; a possible D gene is TRBD1 (6 bases). Deletions cut 0 bases from V and 4 bases from J, with 13 bases between. CDR3 length equals 16 residues. Germline-derived CDR1 and CDR2 are SEHNR and FQNEAQ (reference sequence).

V is TRBV28 and J is TRBJ2-5; 7 bases match TRBD1. The end of the DNA is better explained by TRBJ2-7, so the J call may be wrong. CDR1 is MDHEN, CDR2 SYDVKM, per germline. This CDR3 comprises 15 residues. The CDR3 coding sequence is TGTGCCAGCAGCACCGGGACAGTTTCCTCCTACGAGCAGTACTTC. This codes for CASSTGTVSSYEQYF.

The chain's CDR3 is CASSPRFTDEQFF. Written as DNA, the CDR3 is TGTGCCAGCTCACCACGATTTACGGATGAGCAGTTCTTC. The rearrangement links TRBV18 to TRBJ2-1; D not certain. CDR1 and CDR2 from the germline V gene are KGHSH and LQKENI. The CDR3 is made up of 13 amino acids. V was trimmed by 1 base and J by 8 bases, leaving 9 bases between them.

This chain joins TRBV28 and TRBJ1-5, with D unclear. CDR3 size: 14 residues. Germline V lookup: CDR1 MDHEN, CDR2 SYDVKM. V was shortened by 3 bases and J by 0 bases, with 6 bases between the two germline ends. The CDR3 is CASSLYVSNQPQHF. As DNA, the CDR3 is TGTGCCAGCAGTTTGTACGTTAGCAATCAGCCCCAGCATTTT.

This clone appeared a single time. This chain connects TRBV7-9 to TRBJ2-2; maybe TRBD2 (6 bases). This CDR3 has 15 amino acids. The V gene's germline CDR1 is SEHNR and CDR2 FQNEAQ (reference sequence). The V end lost 1 base, the J end lost 4 bases, and 10 bases lay between the germline ends. The CDR3, as DNA: TGTGCCAGCAGCTTAGGTAGCGGAGGCACCGGGGAGCTGTTTTTT. The encoded protein is CASSLGSGGTGELFF.

This chain uses TRBV7-9 with TRBJ2-5; TRBD2 agrees at 12 bases. With V trimmed by 1 base and J by 2 bases, 2 bases remained unmatched. This CDR3 comprises 16 residues. Germline loops: CDR1 SEHNR, CDR2 FQNEAQ (reference sequence). The DNA of the CDR3 is TGTGCCAGCAGCTTAGGACTAGCGGGAGTGCAAGAGACCCAGTACTTC. Its protein is CASSLGLAGVQETQYF. The variable domain in full, completed from reference TRBV7-9 and TRBJ2-5, reads DTGVSQNPRHKITKRGQNVTFRCDPISEHNRLYWYRQTLGQGPEFLTYFQNEAQLEKSRLLSDRFSAERPKGSFSTLEIQRTEQGDSAMYLCASSLGLAGVQETQYFGPGTRLLVL.

This chain connects TRBV6-5 to TRBJ1-5; a possible D gene is TRBD1 (6 bases). The ends were cut back, 4 bases at V and 1 base at J, with 11 bases in the middle. The germline V gene has CDR1 MNHEY and CDR2 SVGAGI. The CDR3 contains 15 residues. The chain's CDR3 is CASSSKGGSNQPQHF. The DNA for the CDR3 is TGTGCCAGCAGTTCGAAAGGGGGGAGCAATCAGCCCCAGCATTTT.